These 32 T cell receptor beta chains were sequenced from one sample in a study of blood T cell repertoires in COVID-19. Clones were read by immunoSEQ multiplex PCR, and TCRdb kept only the in-frame ones, dropping some. The table records roughly 300,000 clones, about 90% of them present only once. The specimen sequenced was PBMCs or T cells enriched from blood (not recorded which). The receptor source for this set is a woman under 40 who had recovered from COVID-19.

The chain links TRBV7-2 to TRBJ2-1; TRBD2 matches at 8 bases. Germline loops: CDR1 SGHTA, CDR2 FQGNSA. The V and J ends lost 0 bases and 2 bases, in that order; junction bases with no gene match: 3. CDR3 length: 16 residues. Here the CDR3 reads CASSLAAGGAYNEQFF. The CDR3 coding sequence is TGTGCCAGCAGCTTAGCGGCGGGGGGCGCCTACAATGAGCAGTTCTTC.

The chain is built from TRBV27 and TRBJ2-7; 10 bases fit TRBD1. The junction had 8 bases not matched to a gene; V was cut back by 5 bases and J by 4 bases. This CDR3 comprises 15 residues. Germline CDR1 and CDR2: MNHEY and SMNVEV (reference sequence). The CDR3 DNA sequence: TGTGCCAGCAGTACTCCTGACAGGGGGCCTTACGAGCAGTACTTC. Translated: CASSTPDRGPYEQYF.

J is TRBJ2-3 and V is TRBV28; 9 positions match TRBD2. Trimming took 3 bases from V and 2 from J; bases not matched to a gene: 3. CDR3 length equals 15 residues. The V gene's germline CDR1 is MDHEN and CDR2 SYDVKM. CDR3 sequence: CASSLGGGDTDTQYF. As DNA, the CDR3 is TGTGCCAGCAGTTTGGGCGGGGGGGACACAGATACGCAGTATTTT. Full variable domain (remainder filled in from reference TRBV28 and TRBJ2-3): DVKVTQSSRYLVKRTGEKVFLECVQDMDHENMFWYRQDPGLGLRLIYFSYDVKMKEKGDIPEGYSVSREKKERFSLILESASTNQTSMYLCASSLGGGDTDTQYFGPGTRLTVL.

V gene TRBV7-9 combines with J gene TRBJ1-5; no reliable D call. This CDR3 comprises 15 residues. V was trimmed by 4 bases and J by 0 bases, leaving 10 bases between them. Germline V CDR1 and CDR2: SEHNR, FQNEAQ (reference sequence). CDR3 DNA: TGTGCCAGCAGCTCCTATCTGAATAGCAATCAGCCCCAGCATTTT. The encoded protein is CASSSYLNSNQPQHF.

The V gene is TRBV13, the J gene TRBJ1-1; D gene uncertain. There are 14 residues in the CDR3. Germline CDR1 and CDR2: PRHDT and FYEKMQ (reference sequence). V was pared by 5 bases and J by 4 bases, with 14 bases between. CDR3 nucleotide sequence: TGTGCCAGCAGCGGGTCGGACTGGGGCACTGAAGCTTTCTTT. Translation gives CASSGSDWGTEAFF.

This sequence joins TRBV3-1 (or the pseudogene TRBV3-2) and TRBJ1-2; 7 bases map to TRBD1. The CDR3 sequence is 15 residues long. V lost 4 bases to trimming and J lost 3 bases; unmatched junction nucleotides: 8. Germline values: CDR1 LGHDT, CDR2 YNNKEL (reference sequence). CDR3 nucleotide sequence: TGTGCCAGCAGCCCCAACGGACAGGACCACTATGGCTACACCTTC. This encodes CASSPNGQDHYGYTF.

This clone occurred once. The chain combines TRBV3-1 (or the pseudogene TRBV3-2) with TRBJ1-6; D possibly corresponds to TRBD1 (6 bases). Germline-derived CDR1 and CDR2 are LGHDT and YNNKEL (reference sequence). This CDR3 comprises 14 residues. V shed 4 bases and J shed 5 bases, with 9 bases lying between them. The CDR3 DNA is TGTGCCAGCAGCCGTACAGGGAATAATTCACCCCTCCACTTT. This translates into CASSRTGNNSPLHF.

The chain carries TRBV6-5 and TRBJ1-1, with no clear D. Per germline, CDR1 MNHEY and CDR2 SVGAGI. The CDR3 length is 13 residues. Trimming stripped 6 bases from V and 4 bases from J, with 12 bases between. The CDR3 DNA sequence: TGTGCCAGCAGCCGAACGGTCCTCACTGAAGCTTTCTTT. It translates to CASSRTVLTEAFF.

The chain recombines TRBV6-1 with TRBJ1-4; the D gene is possibly TRBD1 (5 bases). This CDR3 comprises 16 residues. The germline V gene has CDR1 MNHNS and CDR2 SASEGT. Trimming removed 1 base at V and 5 bases at J, with 14 bases between. The CDR3 DNA is TGTGCCAGCAGTGAAGTCTCCGGGACTGTAAATGAAAAACTGTTTTTT. Amino acids: CASSEVSGTVNEKLFF.

The chain links TRBV19 to TRBJ2-3; 11 bases fit TRBD2. The CDR3 is made up of 16 amino acids. Germline V gives CDR1 LNHDA, CDR2 SQIVND (reference sequence). Trimming took 3 bases from V and 2 from J; bases not matched to a gene: 4. CDR3 in amino acids: CASSMTLAGDTDTQYF. The CDR3 DNA sequence: TGTGCCAGTAGTATGACACTAGCGGGGGACACAGATACGCAGTATTTT.

There are many counts of this clone. A read error may produce the germline difference seen at one junction end. The rearrangement links TRBV5-1 to TRBJ2-1; D perhaps matches TRBD2 (6 bases). The germline CDR1 and CDR2 sequences are SGHRS and YFSETQ. This CDR3 is 13 amino acids long. CDR3 sequence: CASRLQEGGEQFF. DNA for the CDR3: TGCGCCAGCCGCTTACAAGAGGGAGGTGAGCAGTTCTTC.

The J gene is TRBJ1-3, the V gene TRBV5-8, with 10 bases lining up with TRBD1. Germline V lookup: CDR1 SGHTS, CDR2 YDEGEE. Trimming took 5 bases from V and 6 from J; bases not matched to a gene: 5. CDR3 length: 14 amino acids. The chain's CDR3 is CASSSGQGENTIYF. The CDR3 DNA is TGTGCCAGCAGTTCCGGACAGGGGGAAAACACCATATATTTT.

The CDR3 region is CASSETGGETQYF. In nucleotides, the CDR3 is TGCGCCAGCAGTGAAACGGGAGGAGAGACCCAGTACTTC. The chain carries TRBV10-1 and TRBJ2-5, with 7 bases aligning to TRBD2. J lost 4 bases, V lost 3 bases, and 2 bases had no gene match. The CDR3 spans 13 residues. Germline CDR1 is WNHNN and CDR2 is SYGVQD (reference sequence).

A remark on this clone: Other DNA sequences from this sample encode an identical CDR3 as well. The chain links TRBV12-5 to TRBJ2-3; D gene uncertain. The ends were cut back, 2 bases at V and 3 bases at J, with 3 bases in the middle. CDR1 is LGHNT and CDR2 is FRNRAP in the germline V gene. CDR3 length equals 12 residues. The CDR3 nucleotides read TGTGCTAGTGGTTTGCGTACAGATACGCAGTATTTT. Amino acids: CASGLRTDTQYF.

This chain connects TRBV2 to TRBJ1-5; 8 nucleotides line up with TRBD1. The CDR3 consists of 13 residues. The V gene's germline CDR1 is SNHLY and CDR2 FYNNEI. J was trimmed by 4 bases and V by 8 bases; bases with no gene match: 4. Written as DNA, the CDR3 is TGTGCCAGCCTTGGGACAGGTAATCAGCCCCAGCATTTT. Encoded protein: CASLGTGNQPQHF. The full variable domain, completed using reference TRBV2 and TRBJ1-5, is EPEVTQTPSHQVTQMGQEVILRCVPISNHLYFYWYRQILGQKVEFLVSFYNNEISEKSEIFDDQFSVERPDGSNFTLKIRSTKLEDSAMYFCASLGTGNQPQHFGDGTRLSIL.

The chain links TRBV28 to TRBJ1-6; D gene ambiguous. Germline values: CDR1 MDHEN, CDR2 SYDVKM. This CDR3 contains 13 residues. Trimming left V 3 bases short and J 5 bases short, with 5 bases between. CDR3: CASSFPDNSPLHF. CDR3 nucleotides: TGTGCCAGCAGTTTTCCCGATAATTCACCCCTCCACTTT. The whole variable domain, filled in from reference TRBV28 and TRBJ1-6, reads DVKVTQSSRYLVKRTGEKVFLECVQDMDHENMFWYRQDPGLGLRLIYFSYDVKMKEKGDIPEGYSVSREKKERFSLILESASTNQTSMYLCASSFPDNSPLHFGNGTRLTVT.

The chain joins TRBV19 to TRBJ1-5; D perhaps matches TRBD1 (5 bases). CDR1 LNHDA and CDR2 SQIVND come from the germline V gene (reference sequence). The V gene lost 5 bases and the J gene lost 6 bases, with 8 bases spanning the gap. The CDR3 loop spans 12 amino acids. DNA for the CDR3: TGTGCCAGTAGTCAGGGTAGTCAGCCCCAGCATTTT. It yields the protein CASSQGSQPQHF.

The table lists this clone with a few counts. This chain links TRBV6-1 with TRBJ1-5; 10 bases match TRBD1. From germline, CDR1 is MNHNS and CDR2 SASEGT. The CDR3 extends over 18 amino acids. Trimming cost V 0 bases and J 5 bases; bases outside gene matches: 10. The CDR3 loop reads CASSEAPYGQGEYQPQHF. The CDR3 DNA follows: TGTGCCAGCAGTGAAGCCCCTTACGGACAGGGGGAGTATCAGCCCCAGCATTTT.

The J gene is TRBJ1-5, the V gene TRBV7-2, with a possible D match to TRBD1 (5 bases). From germline, CDR1 is SGHTA and CDR2 FQGNSA. Trimming took 5 bases from V and 6 from J, leaving 20 bases between them. This CDR3 contains 16 residues. In DNA, the CDR3 is TGTGCCAGCAGCCTGGAAACAGACAGAAGGCGTCAGCCCCAGCATTTT. Protein: CASSLETDRRRQPQHF.

This chain uses TRBV28 with TRBJ1-4, with D possibly matching TRBD1 (5 bases). Trimming pared 5 bases from V and 7 bases from J, leaving 14 bases between. The CDR3 extends over 14 amino acids. Looked up from germline, CDR1 is MDHEN and CDR2 is SYDVKM. CDR3 in DNA: TGTGCCAGCAGTCTAACATCGGGGGGTGAAAAACTGTTTTTT. Amino acid sequence: CASSLTSGGEKLFF.

In its sample, this clone was seen once. J is TRBJ1-5 and V is TRBV30; weak D call: TRBD1 (5 bases). With 2 bases removed from V and 6 bases from J, the gap between germline ends came to 11 bases. This CDR3 is 13 amino acids long. Germline V gene sequence: CDR1 GTSNPN, CDR2 SVGIG (reference sequence). The CDR3 loop is CAWSSGGVQPQHF. DNA of the CDR3: TGTGCCTGGAGTTCGGGGGGGGTTCAGCCCCAGCATTTT.

The chain employs TRBV6-5 and TRBJ2-1; TRBD2 matches 8 bases. The V segment lost 6 bases and the J segment 10 bases; nucleotides outside the gene matches: 8. This CDR3 comprises 13 residues. Per germline, CDR1 MNHEY and CDR2 SVGAGI. This CDR3 is CASRTGGRWEQFF. The CDR3 DNA is TGTGCCAGCAGGACGGGGGGGCGATGGGAGCAGTTCTTC.

This clone showed up just once. The chain uses TRBV6-2 or TRBV6-3 and TRBJ1-1; D uncertain. V dropped 0 bases and J dropped 5 bases, with 4 bases sitting between them. The germline CDR1 and CDR2 sequences are MNHEY and SVGEGT. This CDR3 region has 12 residues. The CDR3 DNA reads as TGTGCCAGCAGTTACTCCAGAACTGAAGCTTTCTTT. It translates to CASSYSRTEAFF.

The genes are TRBV30 and TRBJ2-7; 8 bases map to TRBD1. The CDR3 has 14 amino acids. Germline CDR1 reads GTSNPN; CDR2 reads SVGIG (reference sequence). V was clipped by 4 bases and J by 5 bases; unmatched bases: 10. The CDR3 loop is CAWKGQGPRNEQYF. The CDR3 DNA follows: TGTGCCTGGAAAGGACAGGGCCCGCGGAACGAGCAGTACTTC. Complete variable domain (other parts from reference TRBV30 and TRBJ2-7): SQTIHQWPATLVQPVGSPLSLECTVEGTSNPNLYWYRQAAGRGLQLLFYSVGIGQISSEVPQNLSASRPQDRQFILSSKKLLLSDSGFYLCAWKGQGPRNEQYFGPGTRLTVT.

The V gene is TRBV30, the J gene TRBJ1-4; weak D call: TRBD1 (6 bases). The CDR3 spans 16 residues. Germline values: CDR1 GTSNPN, CDR2 SVGIG (reference sequence). The V end was cut by 3 bases, the J end by 4 bases, with 18 bases between. In DNA, the CDR3 is TGTGCCTGGAGCCTACGCGGGGGGGCGCGTAATGAAAAACTGTTTTTT. This sequence encodes CAWSLRGGARNEKLFF.

The chain has TRBV28 and TRBJ1-3, with TRBD1 identical over 7 bases. The CDR3 consists of 14 residues. Trimming removed 2 bases from V and 2 bases from J; junction bases left unmatched: 0. Germline V CDR1 and CDR2: MDHEN, SYDVKM. The CDR3 loop is CASSLGTAGNTIYF. In nucleotides, the CDR3 is TGTGCCAGCAGTTTAGGGACAGCTGGAAACACCATATATTTT.

This chain links TRBV6-5 with TRBJ2-7; possible D gene TRBD1, 6 bases. CDR3 length: 14 amino acids. In germline, CDR1 is MNHEY, CDR2 SVGAGI. Trimming shortened V by 5 bases and J by 3 bases, and 14 bases separated the two germline ends. The CDR3 DNA sequence: TGTGCCAGCAGTCCCCTCCGGGACAACTACGAGCAGTACTTC. It is translated as CASSPLRDNYEQYF.

V is TRBV9 and J is TRBJ1-6, with D tentatively TRBD1 (5 bases). V was cut by 4 bases and J by 10 bases, with 15 bases left in between. Germline loops: CDR1 SGDLS, CDR2 YYNGEE. CDR3 length: 14 residues. The CDR3 nucleotides read TGTGCCAGCAGCCCCACGACTGGGGGGTCACCCCTCCACTTT. Amino acid sequence: CASSPTTGGSPLHF.

As regards this clone: The identical CDR3 is also encoded by other nucleotide sequences in the sample. The chain joins TRBV28 to TRBJ1-2; 7 bases line up with TRBD1. V shed 4 bases, J shed 5 bases, and the junction held 7 bases outside the gene matches. The CDR3 contains 14 residues. The germline gives CDR1 MDHEN, CDR2 SYDVKM. The CDR3: CASSSTGDSYGYTF. The CDR3 DNA sequence: TGTGCCAGCAGTTCGACCGGGGACAGTTATGGCTACACCTTC.

The J gene is TRBJ1-5, the V gene TRBV7-2; D remains unclear. Trimming pared 6 bases from V and 9 bases from J, leaving 18 bases between. The CDR3 totals 14 residues. Per germline, CDR1 SGHTA and CDR2 FQGNSA. In nucleotides, the CDR3 is TGTGCCAGCAGTCAGAGTCAGGCCCGTCGGCCCCAGCATTTT. It is translated as CASSQSQARRPQHF.

The chain recombines TRBV29-1 with TRBJ1-4; D is undetermined. CDR3 length: 17 amino acids. From germline, CDR1 is SQVTM and CDR2 ANQGSEA. The germline V and J ends were trimmed by 0 bases and 10 bases, with 24 bases remaining between them. The CDR3 region is CSVEDGVPPREYGKLFF. DNA of the CDR3: TGCAGCGTTGAAGATGGAGTGCCTCCCCGCGAATATGGAAAACTGTTTTTT.

This clone appeared once. One junction end disagrees with the germline gene, perhaps due to a read error. CDR3 protein: CASSQRGTGGTDTQYF. The CDR3 bases are TGCGCCAGCAGCCAGAGGGGGACAGGGGGCACCGATACGCAGTATTTT. J is TRBJ2-3 and V is TRBV5-1; 12 positions match TRBD1. Germline assignment: CDR1 SGHRS and CDR2 YFSETQ. The CDR3 has 16 residues.